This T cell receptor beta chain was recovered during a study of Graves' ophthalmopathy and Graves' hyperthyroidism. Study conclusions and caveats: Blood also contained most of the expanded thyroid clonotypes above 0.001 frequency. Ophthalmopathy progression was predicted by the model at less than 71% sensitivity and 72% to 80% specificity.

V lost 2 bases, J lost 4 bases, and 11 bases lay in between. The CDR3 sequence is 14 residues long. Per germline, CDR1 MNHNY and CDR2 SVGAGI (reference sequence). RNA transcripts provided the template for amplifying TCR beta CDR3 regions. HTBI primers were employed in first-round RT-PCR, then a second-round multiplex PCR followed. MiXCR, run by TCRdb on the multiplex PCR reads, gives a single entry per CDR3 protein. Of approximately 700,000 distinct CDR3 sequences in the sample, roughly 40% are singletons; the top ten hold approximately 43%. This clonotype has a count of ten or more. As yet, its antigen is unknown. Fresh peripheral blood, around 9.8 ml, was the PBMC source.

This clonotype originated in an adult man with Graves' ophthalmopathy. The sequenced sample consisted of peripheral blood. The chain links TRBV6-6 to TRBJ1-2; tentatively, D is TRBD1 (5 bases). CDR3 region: CASSYGGGAYGYTF. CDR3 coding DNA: TGTGCCAGCAGTTACGGGGGGGGTGCCTATGGCTACACCTTC.